This T cell receptor beta chain comes out of a study of OX40 agonist ivuxolimab in advanced cancers. Looking at the study overall: All patients had ivuxolimab intravenously every 2 weeks at 0.01 to 10 mg/kg. Regarding the study as a whole: Low normalized T-cell clonal expansion was also seen in some nonresponders. There were, on average, more expanded clones in CD8+ T cells than in CD4+.

With regard to this clone: Antigen unknown.

Sequencing used immunoSEQ multiplex PCR; TCRdb keeps in-frame clones, though not all of them. The sample consists of around 100,000 clones, approximately 87% of them appearing once. The CDR3 contains 15 residues. Trimming stripped 0 bases from V and 4 bases from J, with 11 bases between. The germline V gene encodes CDR1 SGHNT and CDR2 YENEEA. The input for sequencing was CD4+ or CD8+ T cells sorted from blood, taken in a trial of the OX40 agonist ivuxolimab. The source of this sequence is an adult with an advanced solid tumor such as melanoma, head and neck, liver or kidney cancer. The J gene is TRBJ2-3, the V gene TRBV11-3; the D gene is possibly TRBD1 (5 bases). Here the CDR3 DNA reads TGTGCCAGCAGCTTAGACAGGGTTAACGCAGATACGCAGTATTTT. This sequence encodes CASSLDRVNADTQYF. Using reference TRBV11-3 and TRBJ2-3 for the parts outside the CDR3, the full variable domain is EAGVVQSPRYKIIEKKQPVAFWCNPISGHNTLYWYLQNLGQGPELLIRYENEEAVDDSQLPKDRFSAERLKGVDSTLKIQPAELGDSAVYLCASSLDRVNADTQYFGPGTRLTVL.